This T cell receptor (beta chain) was obtained from a study of blood T cell repertoires in COVID-19 (dated by TCRdb to 2018 to 2020). Broadly, across the study: The collaborator samples originated in the United States, Italy and Spain and spanned the acute and convalescent phases of COVID-19. Samples were obtained from the ongoing ImmuneRACE study (first 160 participants) and from 1,254 subjects provided by 6 global collaborators. The material from the prospective study consisted of cDNA or gDNA derived from T cells, B-cell-depleted T cells, or PBMCs. A de-identified subject ID, COVID-19 status, age in years and sex were almost always included in the sample metadata. The repertoires were made available in a free public database intended to serve as a resource for research on the immune response to SARS-CoV-2. HLA class I and class II types, where available, came from metadata supplied by the sample provider rather than from assay-based typing. The dataset comprised deeply sampled blood TCRbeta repertoires from subjects exposed to, actively infected with, or recovered from COVID-19.

Compared with germline, V lacks 5 bases and J lacks 6 bases; bases without a gene match: 9. CDR1 and CDR2 were assigned from the germline V gene (reference sequence) as SGHAT and FQDESV. CDR3 length: 14 amino acids, cysteine to phenylalanine. Solely the CDR3 DNA is kept, with 42 bases framed from the first base. Here is what the overall study found, with its caveats: The amount of clinical and demographic metadata varied by source and participant and was provided uncurated.

In the prospective study, participants were roughly 18 to 100 years old, resided in about two dozen geographic areas of the United States, and were enrolled through a virtual design. In the prospective study, cohorts were assigned on the basis of participant-reported clinical history obtained from a screening survey and a study questionnaire. Recovered participants in ImmuneRACE Cohort 3 were defined by two consecutive negative NP/OP PCR tests, clearance by a healthcare professional, or resolution of symptoms. In the prospective study, mobile phlebotomists collected whole blood, serum and a nasopharyngeal or oropharyngeal swab from each participant. Over a roughly 2-month period, participants in the prospective study had the option of providing additional blood draws and questionnaires. Before DNA extraction, blood samples from the prospective study were shipped at room temperature or frozen. The immunoSEQ Assay, a bias-controlled multiplex PCR, was used to amplify TCRbeta CDR3 regions from genomic DNA. In the authors' own workflow: Within the assay, amplification of reference gene primers was used to estimate how many nucleated cells each sample contained. Sequence reads were collapsed and filtered to measure the absolute abundance of every unique TCRbeta CDR3 rearrangement. For each sample, productive Simpson clonality was calculated by taking the square root of Simpson's diversity index across productive rearrangements. Here the immuneACCESS table is served through TCRdb, limited to in-frame sequences with V and J called. Missing clones are a known gap in these copies; in checked studies unresolved V genes cover under half, and the rest lacks a known reason. The V and J calls and clone size were taken over from that table, and D and trimming were inferred from the DNA. The sample table lists about 120,000 clones, 84% of them with a count of one. Under 5% of the sample goes to the ten largest clones.

Regarding this clone: It lacks a known antigen. The input lacks base qualities; no much larger clone sits a single base away.

Rearrangement joined TRBV11-1 to TRBJ2-7; the central 8 bases match TRBD1. The receptor was isolated from a woman under 40 who had recovered from COVID-19. Sequenced material: PBMCs or T cells enriched from blood (not recorded which). This receptor has the CDR3 CASSGRDRRFEQYF. The sequenced DNA: TGTGCCAGCAGCGGCCGGGACAGGCGATTCGAGCAGTACTTC.